Listed here is a single TCR beta chain. Antigen specificity is unknown. The source of the sample is a study of cytomegalovirus exposure and HLA in healthy donors. Study-wide results and limits: Clonal expansion was found to be greater in HLA-associated TCR beta chains than in equally common others in a later analysis. Reportedly, diagnosis of cytomegalovirus status by the classifier showed high specificity and sensitivity. Accurate predictions that matched the HLA-A and HLA-B alleles of most subjects were reportedly made from TCR beta sequences. Some V segments, TRBV6-2 and TRBV6-3 among them, were indistinguishable and were therefore excluded.

This CDR3 spans 14 amino acids. The germline V and J ends were trimmed by 5 bases and 0 bases, with 8 bases remaining between them. Germline V lookup: CDR1 SGHVS, CDR2 FQNEAQ. The PCR employed 60 Vbeta primers together with 13 Jbeta primers. TCRdb keeps only in-frame clones here, not all; method: immunoSEQ multiplex PCR. The data show around 190,000 clones, roughly 83% seen once. This receptor was identified in a woman in her forties or fifties in good health and CMV-seronegative. This chain links TRBV7-8 with TRBJ1-3; no definite D call. The specimen sequenced was PBMCs. CDR3 protein: CASSGRGSGNTIYF. As DNA, the CDR3 is TGTGCCAGCAGCGGCCGGGGCTCTGGAAACACCATATATTTT. Variable domain in full (rest from reference TRBV7-8 and TRBJ1-3): GAGVSQSPRYKVAKRGQDVALRCDPISGHVSLFWYQQALGQGPEFLTYFQNEAQLDKSGLPSDRFFAERPEGSVSTLKIQRTQQEDSAVYLCASSGRGSGNTIYFGEGSWLTVV.